The T cell receptor (beta chain) under discussion was sequenced for a study of PD-1 blockade in classical Hodgkin lymphoma. Time point given: cycle 4 day 1 (C4D1), after six to seven weeks of nivolumab. No patient escaped relapse after autologous stem cell transplantation, and brentuximab vedotin exposure varied. Under best response, outcomes were complete response, partial response or progressive disease. The protocol was immunoSEQ multiplex PCR, while the TCRdb copy is restricted to in-frame clones and leaves out a portion. The sample lists some 30,000 clones, about four fifths seen once, with 17% in the top ten. The sequences come from peripheral blood mononuclear cells (PBMCs), collected before the fourth cycle of nivolumab. The receptor was derived from a human donor with classical Hodgkin lymphoma.

The CDR3 region is CAWSVLDYSRTDTQYF. DNA of the CDR3: TGTGCCTGGAGTGTACTCGACTACTCTAGAACAGATACGCAGTATTTT. The chain links TRBV30 to TRBJ2-3; TRBD2 might be the D (5 bases). Germline loops: CDR1 GTSNPN, CDR2 SVGIG (reference sequence). CDR3 length: 16 amino acids. V was trimmed by 0 bases and J by 3 bases, leaving 16 bases between them. The full variable domain, rest sourced from reference TRBV30 and TRBJ2-3, is SQTIHQWPATLVQPVGSPLSLECTVEGTSNPNLYWYRQAAGRGLQLLFYSVGIGQISSEVPQNLSASRPQDRQFILSSKKLLLSDSGFYLCAWSVLDYSRTDTQYFGPGTRLTVL.